These 24 T cell receptor beta chains came from one sample sequenced in a study of regulatory T cells in long-lasting Graves disease. CDR3-region Arm-PCR and iRepertoire HTBI primers produced the TCR beta libraries. In TCRdb, the multiplex PCR reads were re-called with MiXCR into one record per CDR3 protein. The profile shows a few hundred thousand distinct CDR3 sequences, 20% to 25% of them singletons. Described time point: persistent/refractory GD, antithyroid drugs over 5 years with positive TRAb. The TCR library was prepared using RNA isolated from PBMCs. The material was peripheral blood mononuclear cells (PBMCs), obtained when the disease was refractory, from a patient treated with antithyroid drugs. The receptors shown here come from a female donor with Graves disease.

This chain links TRBV19 with TRBJ1-1; weak D call: TRBD1 (6 bases). Germline CDR1 LNHDA, CDR2 SQIVND (reference sequence). V was pared by 2 bases and J by 0 bases, with 25 bases between. The CDR3 runs to 20 residues. The CDR3 region has the DNA TGTGCCAGTAGTATAATTCCGATTACAGGACAGCCGACAATGAACACTGAAGCTTTCTTT. It yields the protein CASSIIPITGQPTMNTEAFF.

This clonotype was seen just once. This chain joins TRBV20-1 and TRBJ1-1, with no clear D. The CDR3 contains 13 residues. V was shortened by 2 bases and J by 1 base, with 8 bases between the two germline ends. Germline V gives CDR1 DFQATT, CDR2 SNEGSKA (reference sequence). CDR3 loop: CSARTAANTEAFF. For the CDR3, the DNA is TGCAGTGCTAGAACGGCAGCGAACACTGAAGCTTTCTTT.

This clonotype was picked up a small number of times. The rearrangement links TRBV7-3 to TRBJ2-5, with D unclear. CDR1 is SGHTA and CDR2 is FQGTGA in the germline V gene. The CDR3 is 15 amino acids. V lost 2 bases and J 0 bases, leaving 10 bases between the germline ends. The CDR3 spells CASSLGRRNQETQYF. The CDR3 DNA follows: TGTGCCAGCAGCTTAGGTCGCAGGAACCAAGAGACCCAGTACTTC.

At least ten counts were recorded for this clonotype. The chain combines TRBV24-1 with TRBJ2-5; D call uncertain. Looked up from germline, CDR1 is KGHDR and CDR2 is SFDVKD. Trimming removed 3 bases at V and 0 bases at J, with 10 bases between. The CDR3 covers 15 residues. CDR3 sequence (DNA): TGTGCCACCAGTGATCGTCGACCGAACCAAGAGACCCAGTACTTC. Its protein product is CATSDRRPNQETQYF.

This sequence joins TRBV28 and TRBJ1-3; a possible D gene is TRBD1 (6 bases). The germline gives CDR1 MDHEN, CDR2 SYDVKM. V was cut by 6 bases and J by 4 bases, with 25 bases left in between. This CDR3 is 18 amino acids long. This CDR3 is CASRGGAGAYSTGNTIYF. CDR3 DNA sequence: TGTGCCAGCAGAGGGGGGGCAGGGGCTTACTCCACAGGAAACACCATATATTTT.

The V gene is TRBV7-2, the J gene TRBJ2-4; D remains unclear. CDR1 is SGHTA and CDR2 is FQGNSA in the germline V gene. The CDR3 totals 17 residues. With 5 bases removed from V and 0 bases from J, the gap between germline ends came to 17 bases. The DNA for the CDR3 is TGTGCCAGCAGCCAAGTTTTTGCCGCATTAGCCAAAAACATTCAGTACTTC. It translates to CASSQVFAALAKNIQYF.

There are a few counts of this clonotype. The chain uses TRBV7-2 and TRBJ2-5; the D gene is possibly TRBD1 (5 bases). Per the germline V gene, CDR1 is SGHTA and CDR2 is FQGNSA. Deletions cut 5 bases from V and 1 base from J, with 11 bases between. This CDR3 is built from 14 residues. CDR3 sequence (DNA): TGTGCCAGCAGCCTCAACAGGTTCCAAGAGACCCAGTACTTC. It specifies CASSLNRFQETQYF.

V and J are TRBV29-1 and TRBJ1-2, with 7 bases identical to TRBD1. This CDR3 has 13 residues. The V gene's germline CDR1 is SQVTM and CDR2 ANQGSEA. Trimming removed 7 bases from V and 2 bases from J; junction bases left unmatched: 7. As DNA, the CDR3 is TGCAGCGCAAGGGACAGCGAGAACTATGGCTACACCTTC. This translates into CSARDSENYGYTF. The entire variable domain, with the rest obtained from reference TRBV29-1 and TRBJ1-2, is as follows: SAVISQKPSRDICQRGTSLTIQCQVDSQVTMMFWYRQQPGQSLTLIATANQGSEATYESGFVIDKFPISRPNLTFSTLTVSNMSPEDSSIYLCSARDSENYGYTFGSGTRLTVV.

This clonotype occurred a few times. This chain links TRBV18 with TRBJ2-7; D is ambiguous. V was pared by 3 bases and J by 7 bases, with 13 bases between. The CDR3 length is 13 residues. Germline V CDR1 and CDR2: KGHSH, LQKENI. In nucleotides, the CDR3 is TGTGCCAGCTCACCTACCCCGCTGGGGGAGCAGTACTTC. Its translation: CASSPTPLGEQYF.

The chain employs TRBV6-5 and TRBJ2-7; possibly TRBD1 for D (6 bases). V was pared by 2 bases and J by 3 bases, with 14 bases between. Germline V gene data show CDR1 as MNHEY and CDR2 as SVGAGI. CDR3 length equals 15 residues. CDR3 amino acids: CASSYRAGVGYEQYF. CDR3 DNA sequence: TGTGCCAGCAGTTACAGGGCAGGGGTGGGCTACGAGCAGTACTTC.

The chain uses TRBV30 and TRBJ1-5, with no clear D. Trimming stripped 1 base from V and 6 bases from J, with 10 bases between. CDR1 and CDR2 from the germline V gene are GTSNPN and SVGIG (reference sequence). The CDR3 sequence is 13 residues long. The CDR3 DNA reads as TGTGCCTGGAGTGACGGCGCTGGTCAGCCCCAGCATTTT. This gives the protein CAWSDGAGQPQHF. The variable domain in full, with the rest retrieved from reference TRBV30 and TRBJ1-5, is SQTIHQWPATLVQPVGSPLSLECTVEGTSNPNLYWYRQAAGRGLQLLFYSVGIGQISSEVPQNLSASRPQDRQFILSSKKLLLSDSGFYLCAWSDGAGQPQHFGDGTRLSIL.

The chain combines TRBV5-5 with TRBJ2-7, with D possibly being TRBD1 (6 bases). This CDR3 has 15 amino acids. Germline-derived CDR1 and CDR2 are SGHKS and YYEKEE (reference sequence). V lost 5 bases and J lost 6, with 21 bases in between. The CDR3, as DNA: TGTGCCAGCAGTTCTCCCCCGCCAGGGGATTTCGAGCAGTACTTC. It codes for CASSSPPPGDFEQYF.

This sequence joins TRBV6-1 and TRBJ1-1; D is unresolved. The CDR3 is 14 residues long. CDR1 is MNHNS and CDR2 is SASEGT in the germline V gene. Between the trimmed V and J ends, which lost 6 bases and 4 bases, there was a span of 15 bases. Here the CDR3 DNA reads TGTGCCAGCAGCCACCGGAGACTGAGCACTGAAGCTTTCTTT. It codes for CASSHRRLSTEAFF.

This clonotype was recorded a few times. V usage is TRBV6-1 and J usage is TRBJ1-6; unclear D gene. The CDR3 has 17 residues. Deletions cut 0 bases from V and 7 bases from J, with 16 bases between. The germline V gene has CDR1 MNHNS and CDR2 SASEGT. The CDR3 sequence: CASSEASRTRGNSPLHF. The CDR3 DNA is TGTGCCAGCAGTGAAGCCTCCCGGACCCGAGGGAATTCACCCCTCCACTTT.

The chain uses TRBV19 and TRBJ2-3, with 10 bases lining up with TRBD2. The CDR3 has 16 amino acids. Unmatched junction bases numbered 3, after V lost 3 bases and J lost 0 bases. The germline gives CDR1 LNHDA, CDR2 SQIVND (reference sequence). CDR3 DNA sequence: TGTGCCAGTAGTATTGTGACTAGCGGGAGCACAGATACGCAGTATTTT. This gives the protein CASSIVTSGSTDTQYF.

This clonotype showed up many times. V usage is TRBV3-1 and J usage is TRBJ2-5, with 9 bases identical to TRBD1. CDR1 is LGHDT, CDR2 YNNKEL, per germline (reference sequence). This CDR3 is 15 amino acids long. J was trimmed by 4 bases and V by 5 bases; bases with no gene match: 8. The CDR3 sequence: CASSLTGQGGETQYF. CDR3 in DNA: TGTGCCAGCAGCTTAACGGGACAGGGTGGAGAGACCCAGTACTTC.

This clonotype was seen a few times. The V call is TRBV20-1, the J call TRBJ2-2; TRBD2 agrees at 10 bases. Germline assignment: CDR1 DFQATT and CDR2 SNEGSKA (reference sequence). V dropped 2 bases and J dropped 5; count of bases not matched to a gene: 5. This CDR3 comprises 15 residues. The CDR3 region is CSARLAGGRTGELFF. DNA for the CDR3: TGCAGTGCTAGATTAGCGGGAGGAAGGACCGGGGAGCTGTTTTTT.

This clonotype was picked up many times. The J gene is TRBJ2-7, the V gene TRBV7-8, with 9 bases that match TRBD2. The J segment lost 4 bases and the V segment lost 1 base, leaving 2 bases of the junction unmatched. Germline V gene sequence: CDR1 SGHVS, CDR2 FQNEAQ. This CDR3 is built from 14 residues. Written as DNA, the CDR3 is TGTGCCAGCAGCTTAGAGACTAGCGGTTACGAGCAGTACTTC. Translation: CASSLETSGYEQYF.

Many counts were recorded for this clonotype. The rearrangement links TRBV12-3 or TRBV12-4 to TRBJ2-7; TRBD2 agrees at 11 bases. The CDR3 is 15 amino acids. The V segment lost 3 bases and the J segment 7 bases; nucleotides outside the gene matches: 8. The CDR3 loop reads CASSLVAGGQGEQYF. For the CDR3, the DNA is TGTGCCAGCAGTTTGGTAGCGGGAGGGCAGGGGGAGCAGTACTTC.

This clonotype was found a few times. The chain couples TRBV4-3 to TRBJ1-2; TRBD1 matches 7 bases. This CDR3 has 15 residues. CDR1 and CDR2 (germline): LGHNA, YSLEER. The ends lost 3 bases at V and 1 base at J; junction bases unmatched: 5. The CDR3: CASSQVTGSNYGYTF. CDR3 DNA: TGCGCCAGCAGCCAGGTGACAGGGAGTAACTATGGCTACACCTTC.

With respect to this clonotype: A much bigger clone sits one base away, suggesting this may be a read error. V and J are TRBV24-1 and TRBJ2-5; TRBD1 matches 8 bases. Germline CDR1 KGHDR, CDR2 SFDVKD. This CDR3 spans 15 amino acids. CDR3 nucleotides: TGTGCCTCCAGTGATTTGGGGACAGGTCAAGAGACCCAGTACTTC. This translates into CASSDLGTGQETQYF.

The V and J genes are TRBV6-2 or TRBV6-3 and TRBJ2-1, with D unclear. V was pared by 4 bases and J by 2 bases, with 12 bases between. From germline, CDR1 is MNHEY and CDR2 SVGEGT. This CDR3 region has 15 residues. The CDR3 nucleotides are TGTGCCAGCAGTTTACAGAGGTCCACCTACAATGAGCAGTTCTTC. Translation: CASSLQRSTYNEQFF.

This clonotype was observed a handful of times. This sequence joins TRBV5-1 and TRBJ2-7; D possibly corresponds to TRBD1 (6 bases). This CDR3 contains 15 residues. Trimming took off 1 base at V and 2 bases at J, with 13 bases between the two ends. The germline gives CDR1 SGHRS, CDR2 YFSETQ. CDR3 sequence: CASSLPRDTTYEQYF. The CDR3 coding sequence is TGCGCCAGCAGCTTGCCCCGGGACACCACCTACGAGCAGTACTTC. The variable domain in full, with the rest retrieved from reference TRBV5-1 and TRBJ2-7, is KAGVTQTPRYLIKTRGQQVTLSCSPISGHRSVSWYQQTPGQGLQFLFEYFSETQRNKGNFPGRFSGRQFSNSRSEMNVSTLELGDSALYLCASSLPRDTTYEQYFGPGTRLTVT.

The chain links TRBV14 to TRBJ2-2; D ambiguous. Trimming pared 0 bases from V and 0 bases from J, leaving 11 bases between. Germline-derived CDR1 and CDR2 are SGHDN and FVKESK. The CDR3 spans 17 residues. CDR3 sequence: CASSQDLLKTNTGELFF. CDR3 nucleotides: TGTGCCAGCAGCCAAGATCTCCTAAAAACGAACACCGGGGAGCTGTTTTTT.